This is a list of T cell receptor beta chains from one sample in a study of cytomegalovirus exposure and HLA in healthy donors. Data came from immunoSEQ multiplex PCR; TCRdb stores just in-frame clones and leaves some out. The sample records about 130,000 clones, just under 85% being singletons. The source material was PBMCs. Receptor source: a boy younger than 10 in good health and CMV-seronegative. The CDR3 runs from the conserved cysteine through the conserved F or W. The D gene is left open where the match is weak. The size entry is marked missing in some rows and otherwise reads once, few, many or a size class.

d_call | j_call | clone_size | v_call | cdr3_aa | cdr3_nt
. | TRBJ2-1 | . | TRBV5-6 | CASSFRGGGGYKQFF | TGTGCCAGCAGCTTTCGAGGGGGCGGAGGGTACAAGCAGTTCTTC
TRBD1 | TRBJ1-5 | once | TRBV7-9 | CASSVGGDYIVSNQPQHF | TGTGCCAGCAGCGTAGGGGGCGATTATATCGTATCCAATCAGCCCCAGCATTTT
. | TRBJ1-1 | . | TRBV21-1 | CASSKRGGRDLNTEAFF | TGTGCCAGCAGCAAAAGGGGGGGCAGGGACCTCAACACTGAAGCTTTCTTT
TRBD1 | TRBJ1-2 | . | TRBV9 | CASSPTGQGNYGYTF | TGTGCCAGCAGTCCCACGGGACAGGGCAACTATGGCTACACCTTC
TRBD2 | TRBJ2-1 | . | TRBV5-5 | CASTPAGTSGTNNEQFF | TGTGCCAGCACCCCTGCCGGGACTAGCGGGACGAACAATGAGCAGTTCTTC
TRBD2 | TRBJ2-2 | . | TRBV4-1 | CASSPTWGGAAGELFF | TGCGCCAGCAGCCCCACGTGGGGAGGGGCGGCCGGGGAGCTGTTTTTT
. | TRBJ2-1 | . | TRBV5-1 | CASSSGTAGGDEQFF | TGCGCCAGCAGCTCTGGGACAGCCGGGGGGGATGAGCAGTTCTTC
. | TRBJ1-4 | . | TRBV7-8 | CASSPTSGSGDEKLFF | TGTGCCAGCAGCCCGACATCCGGTAGCGGGGATGAAAAACTGTTTTTT
. | TRBJ2-2 | once | TRBV6-5 | CASSQDTGELFF | TGTGCCAGCAGCCAGGACACCGGGGAGCTGTTTTTT
TRBD1 | TRBJ1-1 | . | TRBV29-1 | CSVYTGEAWDTEAFF | TGCAGCGTTTATACAGGGGAAGCGTGGGACACTGAAGCTTTCTTT
TRBD1 | TRBJ2-1 | few | TRBV9 | CASSVALGQSDNEQFF | TGTGCCAGCAGCGTAGCCCTGGGACAGTCGGACAATGAGCAGTTCTTC
TRBD1 | TRBJ1-1 | . | TRBV18 | CASSQTGGKTEAFF | TGTGCCAGCTCACAGACAGGGGGCAAAACTGAAGCTTTCTTT
TRBD1 | TRBJ2-1 | . | TRBV4-1 | CASSQAFVRDRAVDEQFF | TGCGCCAGCAGCCAAGCCTTTGTCCGGGACAGGGCTGTCGATGAGCAGTTCTTC
TRBD1 | TRBJ1-2 | . | TRBV5-4 | CASSPDRTGTNYGYTF | TGTGCCAGCAGCCCGGACCGGACAGGGACTAACTATGGCTACACCTTC
. | TRBJ2-7 | . | TRBV6-1 | CASSPQGNYEQYF | TGTGCCAGCAGCCCACAGGGAAACTACGAGCAGTACTTC
. | TRBJ1-3 | . | TRBV9 | CASSGRTGSSGNTIYF | TGTGCCAGCAGCGGTCGGACGGGGAGCTCTGGAAACACCATATATTTT
. | TRBJ1-1 | few | TRBV5-1 | CASSLGRQEFMNTEAFF | TGCGCCAGCAGCTTGGGCAGACAGGAGTTCATGAACACTGAAGCTTTCTTT
. | TRBJ1-5 | . | TRBV10-2 | CASSERDYSNQPQHF | TGCGCCAGCAGTGAGCGGGATTATAGCAATCAGCCCCAGCATTTT
. | TRBJ1-4 | . | TRBV19 | CASSTGATGEKLFF | TGTGCCAGTAGTACAGGGGCGACGGGGGAAAAACTGTTTTTT
TRBD1 | TRBJ1-5 | . | TRBV28 | CASSFSDRWKNQPQHF | TGTGCCAGCAGTTTCTCGGACAGGTGGAAAAATCAGCCCCAGCATTTT
. | TRBJ2-7 | . | TRBV27 | CASRLSLDYEQYF | TGTGCCAGCAGGTTGTCATTAGATTACGAGCAGTACTTC
. | TRBJ1-1 | few | TRBV29-1 | CSVEFPGRFTEAFF | TGCAGCGTTGAATTCCCAGGTCGCTTCACTGAAGCTTTCTTT
. | TRBJ1-1 | . | TRBV7-9 | CASSPSSGGDPEAFF | TGTGCCAGCAGCCCCAGTAGTGGCGGGGATCCTGAAGCTTTCTTT
. | TRBJ2-1 | . | TRBV4-3 | CASSLTAYNGQFF | TGCGCCAGCAGCCTTACAGCTTACAATGGGCAGTTCTTC
TRBD1 | TRBJ2-1 | few | TRBV11-2 | CASSFVGTVGNEQFF | TGTGCCAGCAGCTTCGTCGGGACAGTTGGCAATGAGCAGTTCTTC
TRBD2 | TRBJ2-5 | . | TRBV6-1 | CASSAPGGETQYF | TGTGCCAGCAGTGCTCCGGGGGGAGAGACCCAGTACTTC
. | TRBJ1-1 | once | TRBV27 | CASSLGALGEAFF | TGTGCCAGCAGTTTGGGCGCCTTGGGTGAGGCTTTCTTT
TRBD2 | TRBJ2-1 | . | TRBV9 | CASSVENLAGDNLRNEQFF | TGTGCCAGCAGCGTAGAGAACCTAGCGGGAGATAACTTGAGGAATGAGCAGTTCTTC
. | TRBJ2-2 | . | TRBV30 | CAWSVGDRTGELFF | TGTGCCTGGAGTGTAGGAGACAGGACCGGGGAGCTGTTTTTT
TRBD1 | TRBJ2-1 | . | TRBV27 | CASSLTGEYEQFF | TGTGCCAGCAGTTTGACAGGGGAATATGAGCAGTTCTTC
TRBD2 | TRBJ2-3 | . | TRBV12-5 | CASAPSGAGVGDTQYF | TGTGCTAGTGCCCCCAGTGGGGCGGGGGTGGGAGATACGCAGTATTTT
. | TRBJ2-1 | . | TRBV6-4 | CASSAGPGRGAYNEQFF | TGTGCCAGCAGTGCGGGGCCCGGGAGAGGAGCCTACAATGAGCAGTTCTTC
. | TRBJ2-3 | . | TRBV19 | CASTPHHSLGSTDTQYF | TGTGCCAGTACGCCCCATCACAGCCTGGGCAGCACAGATACGCAGTATTTT
TRBD2 | TRBJ2-4 | . | TRBV4-1 | CASSRPGLAAAKNIQYF | TGCGCCAGCAGCCGCCCGGGACTAGCGGCAGCCAAAAACATTCAGTACTTC
. | TRBJ2-3 | . | TRBV5-1 | CASLAGAGADTQYF | TGCGCCAGCTTGGCAGGGGCGGGGGCAGATACGCAGTATTTT
. | TRBJ1-3 | . | TRBV19 | CASSISSFNTIYF | TGTGCCAGTAGTATTTCGTCCTTTAACACCATATATTTT
TRBD2 | TRBJ2-1 | . | TRBV15 | CATSRDGTSGGLPYNEQFF | TGTGCCACCAGCAGAGATGGGACTAGCGGGGGTTTACCCTACAATGAGCAGTTCTTC
. | TRBJ2-1 | few | TRBV6-4 | CASSEAGNSYNEQFF | TGTGCCAGCAGTGAGGCGGGGAACTCCTACAATGAGCAGTTCTTC
. | TRBJ1-2 | . | TRBV5-6 | CASSAFGESAYGYTF | TGTGCCAGCAGCGCCTTCGGGGAGAGTGCCTATGGCTACACCTTC
TRBD2 | TRBJ2-7 | . | TRBV15 | CATSREGSGVYEQYF | TGTGCCACCAGCAGAGAGGGTAGCGGGGTATACGAGCAGTACTTC
. | TRBJ1-3 | once | TRBV30 | CAWSAYSGNTIYF | TGTGCCTGGAGTGCCTACTCTGGAAACACCATATATTTT
TRBD1 | TRBJ1-6 | . | TRBV4-3 | CASSQGAGTGGSPLHF | TGCGCCAGCAGCCAAGGGGCCGGGACAGGGGGTTCACCCCTCCACTTT
. | TRBJ1-2 | . | TRBV4-2 | CASSQERRINYGYTF | TGTGCCAGCAGCCAAGAACGCAGGATAAACTATGGCTACACCTTC
TRBD1 | TRBJ1-1 | . | TRBV9 | CASSVSLRTGGIETEAFF | TGTGCCAGCAGCGTTTCCCTCAGGACAGGGGGCATAGAGACTGAAGCTTTCTTT
. | TRBJ1-1 | . | TRBV21-1 | CASSKRVLNTEAFF | TGTGCCAGCAGCAAACGGGTTTTGAACACTGAAGCTTTCTTT
. | TRBJ1-2 | . | TRBV4-1 | CASSRGGGTPYGYTF | TGCGCCAGCAGCCGGGGAGGAGGGACTCCCTATGGCTACACCTTC
. | TRBJ2-3 | . | TRBV2 | CASSGGLASADTQYF | TGTGCCAGCAGCGGTGGGCTAGCGAGCGCAGATACGCAGTATTTT
TRBD2 | TRBJ2-6 | . | TRBV5-8 | CASSLGWASGRLAGANVLTF | TGTGCCAGCAGCTTGGGTTGGGCTAGCGGGAGGCTTGCTGGGGCCAACGTCCTGACTTTC
TRBD1 | TRBJ2-7 | . | TRBV5-1 | CASSLWTGTGEQYF | TGCGCCAGCAGCCTATGGACAGGGACTGGCGAGCAGTACTTC
. | TRBJ2-7 | . | TRBV4-2 | CASSQEVGDSYEQYF | TGTGCCAGCAGCCAAGAGGTCGGGGACTCCTACGAGCAGTACTTC
. | TRBJ2-1 | . | TRBV29-1 | CSAPANRPNTDNEQFF | TGCAGCGCCCCTGCGAACAGGCCTAATACAGACAATGAGCAGTTCTTC
. | TRBJ1-4 | . | TRBV7-2 | CASSPGGGKLFF | TGTGCCAGCAGCCCCGGGGGGGGGAAACTGTTTTTT
TRBD1 | TRBJ2-2 | once | TRBV6-5 | CASSPDRGGTGELFF | TGTGCCAGCAGTCCGGACAGGGGAGGCACCGGGGAGCTGTTTTTT
. | TRBJ2-5 | . | TRBV7-9 | CASSQGQETQYF | TGTGCCAGCAGTCAGGGCCAAGAGACCCAGTACTTC
TRBD1 | TRBJ1-1 | . | TRBV5-1 | CASSLNRGHTEAFF | TGCGCCAGCAGCTTGAACAGGGGCCACACTGAAGCTTTCTTT
TRBD2 | TRBJ2-3 | . | TRBV27 | CASSLGSSGDTQYF | TGTGCCAGCAGTTTAGGGTCTAGCGGAGATACGCAGTATTTT
TRBD2 | TRBJ2-2 | few | TRBV11-3 | CASSLVRGTSGVSTGELFF | TGTGCCAGCAGCTTAGTCCGCGGGACTAGCGGGGTGAGCACCGGGGAGCTGTTTTTT
. | TRBJ2-2 | . | TRBV6-5 | CASSPSRGTGELFF | TGTGCCAGCAGCCCCTCGCGAGGGACCGGGGAGCTGTTTTTT
TRBD2 | TRBJ2-3 | . | TRBV9 | CASSPRTSGVADTQYF | TGTGCCAGCAGCCCTCGGACTAGCGGGGTCGCAGATACGCAGTATTTT